This TCR beta chain was captured by sequencing in a study of blood T cell repertoires in COVID-19. Only in-frame clones appear in the TCRdb table, and some are missing; sequencing was by immunoSEQ multiplex PCR. The sample records over 250,000 clones, around 83% being singletons. The CDR3 covers 18 residues. CDR1 SGHAT and CDR2 FQNNGV come from the germline V gene. The trim removed 2 bases at V and 4 bases at J, leaving 17 bases unmatched. Donors were grouped by their self-reported clinical history. Participants in the exposed group had met a COVID-19 case in the 2 weeks before joining the study. V and J are TRBV11-2 and TRBJ2-7; 7 bases match TRBD2. Sequenced sample: PBMCs or T cells enriched from blood (not recorded which). This receptor was taken from a man in his forties or fifties who had been exposed to COVID-19. Here the CDR3 DNA reads TGTGCCAGCAGCTTATGGATCGGGCGGGAGTTGCCCCAGTACGAGCAGTACTTC. Translated, it gives CASSLWIGRELPQYEQYF.